This T cell receptor beta chain emerged from a study of cytomegalovirus exposure and HLA in healthy donors. Germline V lookup: CDR1 SQVTM, CDR2 ANQGSEA. The CDR3 loop spans 13 amino acids. Losses at the gene ends were 6 bases for V and 8 bases for J; bases not matched to a gene: 12. Study-level points and caveats: The study assumed roughly uniform donor sequencing depth for presence/absence analyses. Most CMV-associated TCR beta chains were later found to appear HLA-restricted.

The PCR ran on 60 Vbeta and 13 Jbeta primers. Sequencing used immunoSEQ multiplex PCR; TCRdb keeps in-frame clones, though not all of them. Of 310,000 or so clones in the sample, about 90% are singletons; the top ten hold approximately 2.4%. As to this clone: The antigen remains undetermined.

The chain is built from TRBV29-1 and TRBJ1-2; 7 bases fit TRBD1. This receptor was taken from a woman between 18 and 29 years old in good health and CMV-seronegative. Sequencing was carried out using PBMCs. The CDR3 loop reads CSVGSGGPGGYTF. CDR3 in DNA: TGCAGCGTGGGATCAGGGGGTCCAGGGGGCTACACCTTC.